This passage covers 5 T cell receptor beta chains from one sample sequenced in a study of blood T cell repertoires in COVID-19. Repertoires were generated with immunoSEQ multiplex PCR, while TCRdb's copy carries only in-frame clones and drops some. The sample includes around 100,000 clones, 84% of them seen just once. The specimen was peripheral blood. Every receptor here comes from a human donor in a cohort sampled during active COVID-19.

A few counts support this clone. J is TRBJ1-4 and V is TRBV7-2; 7 nucleotides line up with TRBD1. From germline, CDR1 is SGHTA and CDR2 FQGNSA. The V gene end was trimmed by 4 bases and the J gene end by 8 bases; junction bases not matched to a gene: 7. The CDR3 runs to 14 residues. CDR3 in amino acids: CASSSRQGLEKLFF. The CDR3 coding sequence is TGTGCCAGCAGCTCTAGACAGGGACTCGAAAAACTGTTTTTT.

The V and J genes are TRBV29-1 and TRBJ1-2; D ambiguous. V was cut by 5 bases and J by 5 bases, with 6 bases left in between. CDR3 size: 10 residues. Germline V gene lookup returns CDR1 SQVTM and CDR2 ANQGSEA. CDR3 sequence reads: CSVWQYGYTF. CDR3 bases: TGCAGCGTTTGGCAGTATGGCTACACCTTC.

This clone was counted a few times. The genes are TRBV5-4 and TRBJ1-2, with 9 bases fitting TRBD1. J was trimmed by 7 bases and V by 4 bases; bases with no gene match: 8. This CDR3 contains 14 residues. Germline values: CDR1 SGHNT, CDR2 YYREEE (reference sequence). The CDR3 nucleotides read TGTGCCAGCAGCGACGGACAGGGGAGGGTTGGCTACACCTTC. Translating it yields CASSDGQGRVGYTF.

This sequence joins TRBV2 and TRBJ1-2; D is undetermined. The CDR3 consists of 13 residues. V lost 4 bases to trimming and J lost 2 bases, with 8 bases between them. Germline V gene data show CDR1 as SNHLY and CDR2 as FYNNEI. The CDR3 is CASSVTENYGYTF. The CDR3 DNA reads as TGTGCCAGCAGTGTAACAGAAAACTATGGCTACACCTTC.

The V call is TRBV5-5, the J call TRBJ1-2, with 7 bases lining up with TRBD1. The CDR3 covers 14 residues. V gave up 1 base and J gave up 6 bases; unmatched junction bases: 6. Germline V gene sequence: CDR1 SGHKS, CDR2 YYEKEE (reference sequence). CDR3 in amino acids: CASSLYTGVHGYTF. CDR3 nucleotides: TGTGCCAGCAGCTTGTATACAGGGGTCCATGGCTACACCTTC.